Following are 7 T cell receptor beta chains from one sample sequenced in a study of cytomegalovirus exposure and HLA in healthy donors. In the PCR, 60 Vbeta and 13 Jbeta primers were used. Clones were sequenced by immunoSEQ multiplex PCR, and TCRdb holds only the in-frame ones, with some missing. The sample data list tens of thousands of clones. Sequenced material: PBMCs. These receptors originate from a female donor in good health and CMV-seropositive.

The V call is TRBV9, the J call TRBJ2-3, with a possible D match to TRBD2 (8 bases). Trimming stripped 3 bases from V and 3 bases from J, with 14 bases between. Germline-derived CDR1 and CDR2 are SGDLS and YYNGEE. The CDR3 loop spans 15 amino acids. CDR3 nucleotide sequence: TGTGCCAGCAGCGGAGGGGGCGGGGGGACAGATACGCAGTATTTT. Encoded protein: CASSGGGGGTDTQYF.

This rearrangement joins TRBV19 to TRBJ2-7, with TRBD1 matching over 9 bases. Germline V CDR1 and CDR2: LNHDA, SQIVND (reference sequence). The trim removed 6 bases at V and 3 bases at J, leaving 6 bases unmatched. The CDR3 is 14 amino acids. The CDR3 DNA follows: TGTGCCAGTAGACGGGGACAGGGTAACTACGAGCAGTACTTC. This encodes CASRRGQGNYEQYF.

The J gene is TRBJ1-6, the V gene TRBV6-1; 8 bases agree with TRBD1. V was pared by 5 bases and J by 6 bases, with 6 bases of the junction left unmatched. Germline CDR1 and CDR2: MNHNS and SASEGT. The CDR3 spans 15 residues. This CDR3 reads CASSPDRGSNSPLHF. In DNA form, the CDR3 reads TGTGCCAGCAGTCCTGACAGGGGCAGTAATTCACCCCTCCACTTT.

The J gene is TRBJ2-7, the V gene TRBV4-3; 8 nucleotides match TRBD1. This CDR3 is 15 amino acids long. Germline V gives CDR1 LGHNA, CDR2 YSLEER. J lost 4 bases, V lost 0 bases, and 5 bases had no gene match. CDR3 sequence reads: CASSQEPGGGYEQYF. CDR3 DNA: TGCGCCAGCAGCCAAGAACCAGGGGGCGGATACGAGCAGTACTTC.

The V call is TRBV18, the J call TRBJ2-7; 12 nucleotides agree with TRBD1. V shed 4 bases and J 4 bases; nucleotides not matched to a gene: 5. Germline lookup yields CDR1 KGHSH and CDR2 LQKENI. The CDR3 sequence is 15 residues long. CDR3: CASSQPGQGAYEQYF. CDR3 coding DNA: TGTGCCAGCTCACAACCGGGACAGGGGGCTTACGAGCAGTACTTC.

Written as DNA, the CDR3 is TGTGCCAGCAGCTTGCCAACAGGGGGGTTGAACACTGAAGCTTTCTTT. This translates into CASSLPTGGLNTEAFF. The chain joins TRBV5-6 to TRBJ1-1; 8 bases are shared with TRBD1. The J segment lost 0 bases and the V segment lost 1 base, leaving 5 bases of the junction unmatched. The CDR3 length is 16 residues. Germline V gene lookup returns CDR1 SGHDT and CDR2 YYEEEE.

The chain employs TRBV4-1 and TRBJ1-6, with D maybe TRBD1 (6 bases). The germline V gene has CDR1 MGHRA and CDR2 YSYEKL. This CDR3 spans 14 amino acids. V dropped 3 bases and J dropped 9 bases, with 12 bases sitting between them. CDR3 residues: CASSQGAVSSPLHF. In nucleotides, the CDR3 is TGCGCCAGCAGCCAGGGGGCGGTATCTTCACCCCTCCACTTT.